The entry below gives a single T cell receptor beta chain sequence along with its context. The antigen remains unidentified. Germline CDR1 reads MNHNY; CDR2 reads SVGAGI (reference sequence). The junction had 7 bases not matched to a gene; V was cut back by 8 bases and J by 3 bases. The CDR3 is 14 amino acids. The PCR had 60 Vbeta and 13 Jbeta primers. In the source study's methods: An analysis that came later counted tens of millions of unique TCR beta chains, roughly 11 million shared. Clones were sequenced by immunoSEQ multiplex PCR, and TCRdb holds only the in-frame ones, with some missing. V, J and clone size are those of that table, while D and trimming were read from the DNA. Seen here are roughly 130,000 clones, 75% to 85% observed once, and the top ten hold around 3.3%. The sample is drawn from a study of cytomegalovirus exposure and HLA in healthy donors. Study observations and caveats: Sequencing likely generated an artifact that appeared as a cluster of highly shared sequence variants. An Asian-associated ancestry cluster reportedly showed fewer N-insertions than the approximately 600-donor mean in a later analysis.

Healthy bone marrow donors supplied every sample. Input material: PBMCs. This sequence was found in a male donor in good health and CMV-seronegative. The rearrangement links TRBV6-6 to TRBJ2-3; 8 bases are shared with TRBD2. CDR3 residues: CASALSGSTDTQYF. The CDR3 region has the DNA TGTGCCAGCGCTCTGAGCGGGAGTACAGATACGCAGTATTTT.